The 29 T cell receptor beta chains below all came from one sample that was sequenced in a study of CD8 T cells in ankylosing spondylitis. TCRdb reprocessed the 5' RACE reads with MiXCR, giving one entry per CDR3 protein. The sample has 200,000 to 300,000 distinct CDR3 sequences, about 10% seen once. Sequenced sample: blood, either unsorted or a sorted T cell fraction (not recorded which). Every receptor here comes from a male donor with ankylosing spondylitis or in good health (not recorded which).

The rearrangement uses TRBV5-4 and TRBJ2-7; 8 bases align to TRBD1. This CDR3 is 14 amino acids long. Germline V gives CDR1 SGHNT, CDR2 YYREEE (reference sequence). J lost 6 bases, V lost 1 base, and 6 bases had no gene match. The CDR3 spells CASSLQGASGEQYF. The DNA of the CDR3 is TGTGCCAGCAGCTTGCAGGGGGCGTCCGGCGAGCAGTACTTC.

This clonotype was counted at least ten times. The V gene is TRBV20-1, the J gene TRBJ1-3, with a weak D call TRBD1 (5 bases). Germline-derived CDR1 and CDR2 are DFQATT and SNEGSKA (reference sequence). The CDR3 is made up of 11 amino acids. V was cut by 5 bases and J by 10 bases, with 12 bases left in between. CDR3 sequence: CSALTDATIYF. The CDR3 DNA sequence: TGCAGTGCTTTGACAGACGCAACCATATATTTT.

This clonotype is a singleton in its sample. A much larger clone lies a single base off, so this may be a read error. The chain carries TRBV7-9 and TRBJ2-7; D unclear. The CDR3 is 12 residues long. Trimming pared 5 bases from V and 5 bases from J, leaving 10 bases between. The germline CDR1 and CDR2 sequences are SEHNR and FQNEAQ (reference sequence). CDR3 bases: TGTGCCAGCAGCGCCGTGAGTGACGAGCAGTACTTC. It encodes CASSAVSDEQYF. The complete variable domain, with remaining parts taken from reference TRBV7-9 and TRBJ2-7, reads DTGVSQNPRHKITKRGQNVTFRCDPISEHNRLYWYRQTLGQGPEFLTYFQNEAQLEKSRLLSDRFSAERPKGSFSTLEIQRTEQGDSAMYLCASSAVSDEQYFGPGTRLTVT.

This clonotype came up a few times. V and J are TRBV2 and TRBJ2-5, with D tentatively TRBD1 (6 bases). Germline CDR1 reads SNHLY; CDR2 reads FYNNEI. The CDR3 covers 15 residues. V lost 5 bases, J lost 3 bases, and 16 bases lay in between. The CDR3 is CASSPGQPGKETQYF. The CDR3, as DNA: TGTGCCAGCAGTCCAGGACAGCCCGGCAAAGAGACCCAGTACTTC. The full variable domain, rest sourced from reference TRBV2 and TRBJ2-5, is EPEVTQTPSHQVTQMGQEVILRCVPISNHLYFYWYRQILGQKVEFLVSFYNNEISEKSEIFDDQFSVERPDGSNFTLKIRSTKLEDSAMYFCASSPGQPGKETQYFGPGTRLLVL.

Only a few counts were recorded for this clonotype. The chain has TRBV12-3 or TRBV12-4 and TRBJ1-3; no clear D. This CDR3 has 14 residues. V was pared by 6 bases and J by 9 bases, with 18 bases between. The CDR3 here is CASSFLYSDGTIYF. The CDR3 DNA sequence: TGTGCCAGCAGCTTCCTATATTCCGACGGCACCATATATTTT.

This chain uses TRBV4-2 with TRBJ2-1; D could derive from TRBD1 or TRBD2 (5 bases each). Between the trimmed V and J ends, which lost 4 bases and 2 bases, there was a span of 15 bases. This CDR3 comprises 16 residues. Germline V gene lookup returns CDR1 LGHNA and CDR2 YNFKEQ. As DNA, the CDR3 is TGTGCCAGCAGCCCCCTAGGGGACCAAACCTACAATGAGCAGTTCTTC. This encodes CASSPLGDQTYNEQFF.

The gene calls are TRBV20-1 and TRBJ2-7, with 10 nucleotides matching TRBD1. Trimming at V came to 2 bases and at J to 5 bases, leaving 9 bases not matched to a gene. This CDR3 spans 15 amino acids. Germline loops: CDR1 DFQATT, CDR2 SNEGSKA (reference sequence). The CDR3 reads CSARRQGAGVHEQYF. CDR3 bases: TGCAGTGCTAGACGACAGGGGGCAGGCGTACACGAGCAGTACTTC.

This clonotype was seen repeatedly, ten times or more. The chain combines TRBV27 with TRBJ2-2; D may be TRBD1 or TRBD2 (6 bases each). The CDR3 length is 15 residues. The germline CDR1 and CDR2 sequences are MNHEY and SMNVEV (reference sequence). V lost 2 bases and J 7 bases, leaving 14 bases between the germline ends. CDR3 DNA: TGTGCCAGCAGTTTAATGGGGGGCGCAGGCGGGGAGCTGTTTTTT. This codes for CASSLMGGAGGELFF.

This clonotype turned up a few times. V is TRBV10-3 and J is TRBJ2-3, with D unclear. Trimming left V 5 bases short and J 4 bases short, with 7 bases between. This CDR3 is 12 amino acids long. Germline values: CDR1 ENHRY, CDR2 SYGVKD. Here the CDR3 DNA reads TGTGCCATCAGTTCCTTGTCAGATACGCAGTATTTT. It codes for CAISSLSDTQYF.

This chain uses TRBV5-6 with TRBJ1-6; D remains ambiguous. V shed 0 bases and J shed 5 bases, with 6 bases lying between them. This CDR3 spans 14 amino acids. Germline assignment: CDR1 SGHDT and CDR2 YYEEEE. The CDR3 sequence is CASSLAANNSPLHF. CDR3 DNA: TGTGCCAGCAGCTTGGCAGCGAATAATTCACCCCTCCACTTT.

The chain carries TRBV6-5 and TRBJ2-7; TRBD1 aligns across 9 bases. CDR1 MNHEY and CDR2 SVGAGI come from the germline V gene. CDR3 size: 15 residues. V was pared by 4 bases and J by 1 base, with 5 bases of the junction left unmatched. For the CDR3, the DNA is TGTGCCAGCAGTTCCACCGGGACAGGGTCCTACGAGCAGTACTTC. This sequence encodes CASSSTGTGSYEQYF.

This clonotype was seen many times. J is TRBJ1-1 and V is TRBV20-1; no firm D call. Trimming pared 5 bases from V and 1 base from J, leaving 14 bases between. The CDR3 length is 14 residues. Germline V CDR1 and CDR2: DFQATT, SNEGSKA (reference sequence). The chain's CDR3 is CSAPGRVTNTEAFF. The CDR3 DNA sequence: TGCAGTGCTCCGGGTCGGGTGACGAACACTGAAGCTTTCTTT.

The V and J genes are TRBV20-1 and TRBJ2-7; D call uncertain. There are 15 residues in the CDR3. V lost 0 bases, J lost 3 bases, and 15 bases lay in between. Germline CDR1 is DFQATT and CDR2 is SNEGSKA (reference sequence). Written as DNA, the CDR3 is TGCAGTGCTAGAGATCGTTTAGCTGGATACTACGAGCAGTACTTC. It specifies CSARDRLAGYYEQYF.

This clonotype was detected many times. The chain uses TRBV4-1 and TRBJ2-5, with no clear D. The germline V gene encodes CDR1 MGHRA and CDR2 YSYEKL. CDR3 size: 16 residues. V lost 2 bases and J lost 3, with 16 bases in between. Written as DNA, the CDR3 is TGCGCCAGCAGCCAACCCCCTGGGCACGGCGAAGAGACCCAGTACTTC. The encoded protein is CASSQPPGHGEETQYF.

This clonotype was counted ten times or more. The rearrangement links TRBV5-1 to TRBJ1-1; possible D gene TRBD1, 5 bases. There are 15 residues in the CDR3. Germline V gives CDR1 SGHRS, CDR2 YFSETQ. Deletions cut 3 bases from V and 1 base from J, with 13 bases between. This chain's CDR3 is CASSSQPGPNTEAFF. The DNA of the CDR3 is TGCGCCAGCAGCTCTCAGCCAGGGCCGAACACTGAAGCTTTCTTT.

The table lists this clonotype with many counts. The chain combines TRBV6-1 with TRBJ2-7; no firm D call. The germline V gene encodes CDR1 MNHNS and CDR2 SASEGT. This CDR3 is built from 16 residues. Deletions cut 5 bases from V and 1 base from J, with 18 bases between. The CDR3 reads CASSRAVGRGSYEQYF. The CDR3 DNA sequence: TGTGCCAGCAGTCGGGCTGTCGGAAGAGGTTCCTACGAGCAGTACTTC.

This clonotype has at least ten counts. The chain has TRBV7-2 and TRBJ2-1, with 9 bases fitting TRBD1. CDR3 size: 17 residues. In germline, CDR1 is SGHTA, CDR2 FQGNSA. After removal of 5 bases from V and 8 bases from J, the junction contained 16 bases not matched to a gene. The CDR3 spells CASSHWGPGTGKDEQFF. In DNA form, the CDR3 reads TGTGCCAGCAGCCATTGGGGACCCGGGACAGGGAAAGATGAGCAGTTCTTC.

This clonotype was seen many times. The rearrangement links TRBV5-6 to TRBJ2-5; the D is unclear. Looked up from germline, CDR1 is SGHDT and CDR2 is YYEEEE. The CDR3 extends over 13 amino acids. The germline V and J ends were trimmed by 4 bases and 5 bases, with 12 bases remaining between them. CDR3 region: CASSPAPWETQYF. The CDR3 DNA follows: TGTGCCAGCAGCCCCGCCCCTTGGGAGACCCAGTACTTC.

In this sample, this clonotype turned up a few times. The rearrangement uses TRBV30 and TRBJ1-5; tentatively, D is TRBD1 (6 bases). The CDR3 runs to 15 residues. The germline gives CDR1 GTSNPN, CDR2 SVGIG (reference sequence). The V end was cut by 7 bases, the J end by 2 bases, with 18 bases between. The CDR3 nucleotides are TGTGCCTCAGGAAGGGGGGGCGGGGGCAATCAGCCCCAGCATTTT. Amino acids: CASGRGGGGNQPQHF. Supplemented by reference TRBV30 and TRBJ1-5, the full variable domain reads SQTIHQWPATLVQPVGSPLSLECTVEGTSNPNLYWYRQAAGRGLQLLFYSVGIGQISSEVPQNLSASRPQDRQFILSSKKLLLSDSGFYLCASGRGGGGNQPQHFGDGTRLSIL.

The chain couples TRBV20-1 to TRBJ2-3, with TRBD2 identical over 7 bases. Germline CDR1 DFQATT, CDR2 SNEGSKA (reference sequence). Trimming at V came to 3 bases and at J to 4 bases, leaving 13 bases not matched to a gene. The CDR3 consists of 16 residues. The CDR3 sequence: CSARVVGGRVADTQYF. In nucleotides, the CDR3 is TGCAGTGCTAGGGTAGTCGGCGGGAGAGTAGCAGATACGCAGTATTTT.

This clonotype was found many times. The chain couples TRBV7-6 to TRBJ2-2; 8 nucleotides line up with TRBD2. CDR1 and CDR2 from the germline V gene are SGHVS and FNYEAQ. The CDR3 is made up of 15 amino acids. J was trimmed by 2 bases and V by 8 bases; bases with no gene match: 7. The CDR3 DNA follows: TGTGCCAGCTCACGGGCGGGGGGAAACACCGGGGAGCTGTTTTTT. Amino acid sequence: CASSRAGGNTGELFF.

In DNA form, the CDR3 reads TGTGCCTGGAAATCCCCGGGACAGGGCTACGAGCAGTACTTC. Protein: CAWKSPGQGYEQYF. The gene calls are TRBV30 and TRBJ2-7, with 9 bases that match TRBD1. In germline, CDR1 is GTSNPN, CDR2 SVGIG (reference sequence). J gave up 3 bases and V 4 bases, and 7 bases lay outside the gene matches. The CDR3 sequence is 14 residues long.

This clonotype was picked up many times. CDR3 region: CASSRNRGRPDEQYF. In nucleotides, the CDR3 is TGTGCCAGCAGTCGAAACAGGGGGCGCCCGGACGAGCAGTACTTC. This chain links TRBV27 with TRBJ2-7; the match to TRBD1 covers 9 bases. V was clipped by 5 bases and J by 5 bases; unmatched bases: 10. Germline loops: CDR1 MNHEY, CDR2 SMNVEV (reference sequence). The CDR3 covers 15 residues.

This clonotype was seen only a few times. This chain uses TRBV7-9 with TRBJ1-1, with D possibly matching TRBD1 (6 bases). V dropped 3 bases and J dropped 7 bases, with 9 bases sitting between them. Germline V gives CDR1 SEHNR, CDR2 FQNEAQ (reference sequence). This CDR3 has 12 amino acids. CDR3 coding DNA: TGTGCCAGCAGCTTGGGGGCCCTTGAAGCTTTCTTT. Its protein is CASSLGALEAFF.

This clonotype showed up many times. This rearrangement joins TRBV5-1 to TRBJ1-5; the D gene is possibly TRBD1 (5 bases). V lost 5 bases, J lost 3 bases, and 12 bases lay in between. The CDR3 has 14 residues. In germline, CDR1 is SGHRS, CDR2 YFSETQ. The DNA for the CDR3 is TGCGCCAGCAGTCCTAGCGGGGCCAATCAGCCCCAGCATTTT. This gives the protein CASSPSGANQPQHF.

This clonotype was seen repeatedly, ten times or more. This chain's CDR3 is CASSYLPPGGVLAYEQYF. The CDR3 DNA reads as TGCGCCAGCAGCTACCTCCCCCCGGGGGGAGTCCTTGCCTACGAGCAGTACTTC. The chain couples TRBV5-1 to TRBJ2-7; TRBD2 aligns across 7 bases. The ends lost 3 bases at V and 2 bases at J; junction bases unmatched: 17. The germline V gene has CDR1 SGHRS and CDR2 YFSETQ. The CDR3 sequence is 18 residues long.

This clonotype appeared many times. The V gene is TRBV4-1, the J gene TRBJ1-2; 7 bases agree with TRBD1. The germline CDR1 and CDR2 sequences are MGHRA and YSYEKL. Germline trimming cut 0 bases from V and 0 bases from J; bases unmatched to any gene: 7. This CDR3 contains 17 residues. The CDR3 bases are TGCGCCAGCAGCCAAGATGACAGGGTTCTCTCTAACTATGGCTACACCTTC. This codes for CASSQDDRVLSNYGYTF.

At least ten counts were recorded for this clonotype. The chain links TRBV7-9 to TRBJ2-7; TRBD2 matches at 10 bases. This CDR3 is built from 16 residues. Trimming cost V 3 bases and J 2 bases; bases outside gene matches: 7. Germline V gene data show CDR1 as SEHNR and CDR2 as FQNEAQ (reference sequence). The CDR3 is CASSFNSGRNPYEQYF. In DNA form, the CDR3 reads TGTGCCAGCAGCTTTAATAGCGGGAGGAACCCCTACGAGCAGTACTTC.

There are many counts of this clonotype. This rearrangement joins TRBV5-6 to TRBJ2-1; D is uncertain. Germline CDR1 reads SGHDT; CDR2 reads YYEEEE. The CDR3 spans 11 residues. The ends were cut back, 5 bases at V and 9 bases at J, with 9 bases in the middle. In DNA form, the CDR3 reads TGTGCCAGCAGAGCGAACACTGAGCAGTTCTTC. Its protein is CASRANTEQFF.